This T cell receptor beta chain was retrieved from a study of blood T cell repertoires in COVID-19. Study as a whole: Donors in the United States, Italy and Spain gave samples during acute or convalescent COVID-19. Sources were T cells, B-cell-depleted T cells, or PBMCs; the material itself was cDNA or gDNA.

The CDR3 is 14 residues long. Germline lookup yields CDR1 MNHEY and CDR2 SMNVEV (reference sequence). V dropped 2 bases and J dropped 4 bases, with 9 bases sitting between them. Authors' methods: Counts of nucleated cells, estimated from reference gene primer amplification, were obtained. Some clones are missing from TCRdb's copy, which holds only in-frame ones; the method was immunoSEQ multiplex PCR. V and J calls and clone size are given by that table; D and trimming were obtained from the DNA. This table holds more than 140,000 clones, about 85% found once. The chain is built from TRBV27 and TRBJ2-1; the D is unclear. The TCR comes from a human donor in a cohort sampled during active COVID-19. The specimen was peripheral blood. This chain's CDR3 is CASSLTLLYNEQFF. CDR3 DNA sequence: TGTGCCAGCAGTTTAACTCTACTTTACAATGAGCAGTTCTTC.